Listed here are 30 T cell receptor beta chains from one sample, sequenced in a study of T-cell reconstitution after alpha-beta-depleted transplantation in children. Preparing the TCRbeta library involved the use of unique molecular identifiers. MiXCR, run by TCRdb on the PCR reads, gives a single entry per CDR3 protein. The repertoire holds roughly 400,000 distinct CDR3 sequences, with roughly 20% as singletons. The starting material was PBMCs from the stem cell graft donor, obtained from the stem cell graft. The receptors here all came from a human donor who donated a stem cell graft to a child with acute myeloid leukemia.

Remarks on this clonotype: It is likely a read error, because the conserved phenylalanine at the end of the CDR3 is missing. The genes are TRBV5-1 and TRBJ2-1, with 10 bases identical to TRBD2. The CDR3 is 14 amino acids. Germline V gene data show CDR1 as SGHRS and CDR2 as YFSETQ. V trimming: 4 bases; J trimming: 9 bases; junction bases outside the gene matches: 7. CDR3 nucleotide sequence: TGCGCCAGCAGCCCTGGACTAGCGGTTCTTGAGCAGTTCATC. Translating gives CASSPGLAVLEQFI.

The CDR3 reads CASSTQQGRGTEAFF. In nucleotides, the CDR3 is TGTGCCAGCAGCACGCAACAGGGACGAGGAACTGAAGCTTTCTTT. The V call is TRBV28, the J call TRBJ1-1, with D tentatively TRBD1 (6 bases). The V end lost 6 bases, the J end lost 5 bases, and 19 bases lay between the germline ends. Germline values: CDR1 MDHEN, CDR2 SYDVKM. The CDR3 totals 15 residues.

V is TRBV27 and J is TRBJ2-2; possible D gene TRBD2, 5 bases. In germline, CDR1 is MNHEY, CDR2 SMNVEV (reference sequence). Trimming removed 4 bases from V and 4 bases from J, with 7 bases in between. This CDR3 has 13 amino acids. The CDR3 region is CASSSSRTGELFF. The DNA of the CDR3 is TGTGCCAGCAGTTCTAGCCGCACCGGGGAGCTGTTTTTT.

The V and J genes are TRBV7-2 and TRBJ2-3, with TRBD2 matching over 10 bases. CDR3 length equals 16 residues. The junction had 5 bases not matched to a gene; V was cut back by 5 bases and J by 0 bases. Germline-derived CDR1 and CDR2 are SGHTA and FQGNSA. CDR3 nucleotides: TGTGCCAGCAGCACCATAGCGGGAGGAAGCACAGATACGCAGTATTTT. Its translation is CASSTIAGGSTDTQYF.

The chain links TRBV29-1 to TRBJ2-2; the match to TRBD1 covers 7 bases. The CDR3 has 14 residues. V trimming: 5 bases; J trimming: 0 bases; junction bases outside the gene matches: 3. Germline V gene sequence: CDR1 SQVTM, CDR2 ANQGSEA. CDR3 coding DNA: TGCAGCGTTACCGGGACAGCGAACACCGGGGAGCTGTTTTTT. Encoded protein: CSVTGTANTGELFF.

At least ten counts were recorded for this clonotype. V usage is TRBV20-1 and J usage is TRBJ1-1, with 9 bases lining up with TRBD1. Unmatched junction bases numbered 6, after V lost 0 bases and J lost 4 bases. CDR1 is DFQATT and CDR2 is SNEGSKA in the germline V gene (reference sequence). The CDR3 contains 15 residues. The CDR3, as DNA: TGCAGTGCTAGAGATGGGGAGACAGGGGGCACTGAAGCTTTCTTT. Its protein is CSARDGETGGTEAFF.

In its sample, this clonotype was seen a few times. The chain is built from TRBV25-1 and TRBJ2-5, with TRBD1 matching over 10 bases. This CDR3 contains 15 residues. Germline CDR1 reads MGHDK; CDR2 reads SYGVNS. Losses at the gene ends were 6 bases for V and 4 bases for J; bases not matched to a gene: 8. This CDR3 reads CASRGGTGDGETQYF. CDR3 sequence (DNA): TGTGCCAGCAGAGGGGGGACAGGGGATGGAGAGACCCAGTACTTC.

This clonotype was recorded at least ten times. V and J are TRBV29-1 and TRBJ2-1, with D unresolved. The V end lost 6 bases, the J end lost 0 bases, and 12 bases lay between the germline ends. The CDR3 sequence is 14 residues long. CDR1 SQVTM and CDR2 ANQGSEA come from the germline V gene. DNA for the CDR3: TGCAGCGTAAAACTTATAACCTCCTACAATGAGCAGTTCTTC. Protein product: CSVKLITSYNEQFF.

CDR3 sequence (DNA): TGCGCCAGCAGCTGGGGAGCGGGACCCTACGAGCAGTACTTC. Translated, it gives CASSWGAGPYEQYF. This rearrangement joins TRBV5-1 to TRBJ2-7; 7 bases are a match to TRBD2. After removal of 3 bases from V and 2 bases from J, the junction contained 5 bases not matched to a gene. There are 14 residues in the CDR3. Germline V lookup: CDR1 SGHRS, CDR2 YFSETQ.

This clonotype was observed at least ten times. The chain employs TRBV20-1 and TRBJ1-1, with D unresolved. Germline CDR1 reads DFQATT; CDR2 reads SNEGSKA (reference sequence). The CDR3 extends over 14 amino acids. V was clipped by 1 base and J by 4 bases, with 13 bases between them. CDR3 loop: CSARVGVVGTEAFF. The CDR3 nucleotides are TGCAGTGCTAGAGTCGGGGTGGTGGGCACTGAAGCTTTCTTT.

This clonotype showed up just a few times. The V and J genes are TRBV28 and TRBJ2-7, with D possibly matching TRBD2 (6 bases). The CDR3 length is 13 residues. Germline CDR1 reads MDHEN; CDR2 reads SYDVKM. The V gene lost 8 bases and the J gene lost 3 bases, with 14 bases spanning the gap. CDR3 region: CASCGTNNYEQYF. The CDR3 coding sequence is TGTGCCAGCTGCGGGACGAACAACTACGAGCAGTACTTC. Complete variable domain (other parts from reference TRBV28 and TRBJ2-7): DVKVTQSSRYLVKRTGEKVFLECVQDMDHENMFWYRQDPGLGLRLIYFSYDVKMKEKGDIPEGYSVSREKKERFSLILESASTNQTSMYLCASCGTNNYEQYFGPGTRLTVT.

This clonotype was seen a few times. This chain joins TRBV5-1 and TRBJ1-1; possibly TRBD1 for D (6 bases). V shed 1 base and J shed 1 base, with 17 bases lying between them. This CDR3 is built from 17 residues. From germline, CDR1 is SGHRS and CDR2 YFSETQ. CDR3 in DNA: TGCGCCAGCAGCTTGAAGCCACAGGGTGTCGAGAACACTGAAGCTTTCTTT. This translates into CASSLKPQGVENTEAFF.

This clonotype has just a few counts. The V gene is TRBV27, the J gene TRBJ2-1, with D unresolved. This CDR3 comprises 14 residues. Trimming removed 3 bases at V and 1 base at J, with 7 bases between. The germline CDR1 and CDR2 sequences are MNHEY and SMNVEV (reference sequence). The CDR3 nucleotides read TGTGCCAGCAGTTTCGCAATTTCCTACAATGAGCAGTTCTTC. Translation: CASSFAISYNEQFF.

This clonotype came up a few times. The chain combines TRBV7-9 with TRBJ2-6; the D gene is possibly TRBD1 (5 bases). Germline V gives CDR1 SEHNR, CDR2 FQNEAQ (reference sequence). The V end was cut by 3 bases, the J end by 0 bases, with 6 bases between. CDR3 size: 15 residues. CDR3 sequence: CASSFQGSGANVLTF. The CDR3 DNA is TGTGCCAGCAGCTTTCAGGGCTCTGGGGCCAACGTCCTGACTTTC.

V and J are TRBV6-5 and TRBJ1-2, with a tentative D call TRBD1 (6 bases). Per germline, CDR1 MNHEY and CDR2 SVGAGI. V gave up 0 bases and J gave up 4 bases, with 15 bases separating them. CDR3 length: 16 amino acids. CDR3 residues: CASSYSPGHQTYGYTF. In nucleotides, the CDR3 is TGTGCCAGCAGTTACTCCCCGGGACACCAAACCTATGGCTACACCTTC.

This clonotype was detected a few times. This chain connects TRBV20-1 to TRBJ2-5; the match to TRBD2 covers 12 bases. The germline V gene has CDR1 DFQATT and CDR2 SNEGSKA (reference sequence). CDR3 length: 14 amino acids. The J segment lost 3 bases and the V segment lost 4 bases, leaving 3 bases of the junction unmatched. The CDR3 DNA reads TGCAGTGCTACTAGCGGGAGGGCCGAAGAGACCCAGTACTTC. Translating it yields CSATSGRAEETQYF.

This clonotype was recorded a few times. CDR3 sequence (DNA): TGCGCCAGCAGCTTGGGGTCCGACACCGGGGAGCTGTTTTTT. Translated, it gives CASSLGSDTGELFF. The chain carries TRBV5-1 and TRBJ2-2, with D uncertain. Deletions cut 0 bases from V and 3 bases from J, with 6 bases between. This CDR3 has 14 amino acids. Germline V gene data show CDR1 as SGHRS and CDR2 as YFSETQ.

This clonotype occurred a few times. This chain links TRBV12-3 or TRBV12-4 with TRBJ1-3, with D unclear. Trimming took 6 bases from V and 0 from J, leaving 15 bases between them. The CDR3 runs 16 residues. Here the CDR3 reads CASRGRRVVSGNTIYF. DNA of the CDR3: TGTGCCAGCAGGGGAAGAAGAGTGGTCTCTGGAAACACCATATATTTT.

In this sample, this clonotype turned up many times. This chain's CDR3 is CASSPVASYDIQYF. CDR3 DNA sequence: TGTGCCAGCAGCCCCGTAGCCAGCTACGACATTCAGTACTTC. The V gene is TRBV6-2 or TRBV6-3, the J gene TRBJ2-4, with unresolved D. Germline assignment: CDR1 MNHEY and CDR2 SVGEGT. This CDR3 is built from 14 residues. Trimming pared 6 bases from V and 8 bases from J, leaving 17 bases between.

The chain is built from TRBV6-5 and TRBJ2-7, with TRBD1 matching 10 bases. The J segment lost 3 bases and the V segment lost 5 bases, leaving 7 bases of the junction unmatched. CDR1 and CDR2 from the germline V gene are MNHEY and SVGAGI. This CDR3 is built from 15 residues. The CDR3 is CASSNGGTGDYEQYF. In DNA, the CDR3 is TGTGCCAGCAGTAACGGCGGGACAGGGGACTACGAGCAGTACTTC.

This clonotype has at least ten counts. This rearrangement joins TRBV20-1 to TRBJ2-1; 11 bases line up with TRBD2. The J segment lost 7 bases and the V segment lost 2 bases, leaving 13 bases of the junction unmatched. The CDR3 has 17 residues. The V gene's germline CDR1 is DFQATT and CDR2 SNEGSKA (reference sequence). CDR3 DNA: TGCAGTGCTAGACTAGCGGGAGGAGGGCCGGGTATGAATGAGCAGTTCTTC. As protein: CSARLAGGGPGMNEQFF.

The V call is TRBV7-2, the J call TRBJ2-1, with D perhaps TRBD1 (5 bases). Trimming shortened V by 0 bases and J by 2 bases, and 11 bases separated the two germline ends. This CDR3 is built from 16 residues. Germline V gene sequence: CDR1 SGHTA, CDR2 FQGNSA. The CDR3 nucleotides are TGTGCCAGCAGCTTAGCGCGACAGTTCACCTACAATGAGCAGTTCTTC. Its protein product is CASSLARQFTYNEQFF.

V and J are TRBV29-1 and TRBJ1-1, with D unclear. With 5 bases removed from V and 3 bases from J, the gap between germline ends came to 10 bases. This CDR3 is built from 12 residues. Germline V gene data show CDR1 as SQVTM and CDR2 as ANQGSEA. The CDR3 loop is CSVRDMYTEAFF. CDR3 DNA: TGCAGCGTTAGGGATATGTACACTGAAGCTTTCTTT.

This clonotype was found a few times. This chain connects TRBV6-2 or TRBV6-3 to TRBJ1-6; no reliable D call. Germline lookup yields CDR1 MNHEY and CDR2 SVGEGT. V lost 2 bases, J lost 9 bases, and 5 bases lay in between. The CDR3 extends over 12 amino acids. CDR3 in amino acids: CASSYKGSPLHF. CDR3 coding DNA: TGTGCCAGCAGTTACAAGGGTTCACCCCTCCACTTT.

This clonotype was counted ten times or more. The V gene is TRBV6-4, the J gene TRBJ2-2; tentatively, D is TRBD2 (5 bases). Between the trimmed V and J ends, which lost 7 bases and 0 bases, there was a span of 9 bases. Germline loops: CDR1 MRHNA, CDR2 SNTAGT. The CDR3 sequence is 14 residues long. The CDR3 DNA reads TGTGCCAGCAAACCGGGGTCGAACACCGGGGAGCTGTTTTTT. Residues: CASKPGSNTGELFF.

V usage is TRBV3-1 and J usage is TRBJ2-1; a weak D match, TRBD1 (6 bases). V lost 2 bases to trimming and J lost 9 bases, with 11 bases between them. This CDR3 contains 13 residues. Germline CDR1 and CDR2: LGHDT and YNNKEL (reference sequence). The CDR3 DNA reads as TGTGCCAGCAGCCAAAACAGGGACACTGAGCAGTTCTTC. It is translated as CASSQNRDTEQFF.

This clonotype was counted only a few times. The rearrangement links TRBV12-3 or TRBV12-4 to TRBJ2-7; D unclear. CDR3 length: 13 residues. V shed 4 bases and J shed 5 bases, with 12 bases lying between them. CDR3 sequence reads: CASSSVSSDEQYF. In DNA form, the CDR3 reads TGTGCCAGCAGTTCCGTCTCGTCAGACGAGCAGTACTTC.

V gene TRBV6-2 or TRBV6-3 combines with J gene TRBJ2-5; TRBD1 might be the D (6 bases). The CDR3 extends over 13 amino acids. Trimming pared 8 bases from V and 4 bases from J, leaving 14 bases between. Per germline, CDR1 MNHEY and CDR2 SVGEGT. CDR3 in DNA: TGTGCCAGCGGAAACGGCAGGGGAGAGACCCAGTACTTC. It encodes CASGNGRGETQYF.

This clonotype was detected a few times. The chain couples TRBV5-1 to TRBJ1-6; D perhaps matches TRBD1 (5 bases). Between the trimmed V and J ends, which lost 2 bases and 0 bases, there was a span of 9 bases. CDR1 and CDR2 from the germline V gene are SGHRS and YFSETQ. This CDR3 is built from 16 residues. This CDR3 reads CASSFGGSSYNSPLHF. The CDR3 DNA is TGCGCCAGCAGCTTTGGGGGAAGCTCCTATAATTCACCCCTCCACTTT.

This chain uses TRBV29-1 with TRBJ2-7; D gene ambiguous. There are 11 residues in the CDR3. The germline CDR1 and CDR2 sequences are SQVTM and ANQGSEA. The V gene lost 4 bases and the J gene lost 6 bases, with 10 bases spanning the gap. CDR3 DNA: TGCAGCGTTGTAGACCCATTCGAGCAGTACTTC. Translated: CSVVDPFEQYF.